This T cell receptor (beta chain) emerged from a study of blood T cell repertoires in COVID-19. CDR1 is SGHTA, CDR2 FQGTGA, per germline. CDR3 size: 19 residues. Trimming left V 0 bases short and J 0 bases short, with 15 bases between. Original data processing: Estimates of nucleated cell counts were drawn from the amplification of reference gene primers. The repertoire was sequenced with immunoSEQ multiplex PCR; TCRdb's copy has only in-frame clones and lacks some. D and trimming come from the DNA, and the V and J calls and clone size come from that table. The sample yields some 150,000 clones, around 84% seen once. This clone was detected once.

Sequenced: peripheral blood. V is TRBV7-3 and J is TRBJ2-6, with a possible D match to TRBD2 (7 bases). This receptor was taken from a woman aged 45-59 years with acute or convalescent COVID-19. The CDR3 here is CASSLTAGGPSSGANVLTF. The CDR3 nucleotides read TGTGCCAGCAGCTTAACGGCCGGGGGGCCGAGCTCTGGGGCCAACGTCCTGACTTTC.